A selection of T cell receptor beta chains follows, all from one sample in a study of beta chain features in type 1 diabetes. The repertoire was sequenced with immunoSEQ multiplex PCR; TCRdb's copy has only in-frame clones and lacks some. Of about 650,000 clones in the sample, under 15% were seen once. Sequenced sample: naive CD4+ T cells from blood. These receptors were obtained from a man aged 30 to 39 with type 1 diabetes. Both conserved end residues are part of each CDR3. Fields, in order: J gene, D gene, CDR3 length, V gene, clone size, CDR3 DNA, CDR3 protein. The D gene is left open where the match is weak. Rows may omit the clone size; those that give it use once, few, many or a size class.

J gene: TRBJ2-4
D gene: TRBD1
CDR3 length: 16
V gene: TRBV5-4
clone size: few
CDR3 DNA: TGTGCCAGCAGCTCCGGGGCAGGGGGATATGGAAACATTCAGTACTTC
CDR3 protein: CASSSGAGGYGNIQYF

J gene: TRBJ2-2
D gene: TRBD2
CDR3 length: 15
V gene: TRBV2
clone size: .
CDR3 DNA: TGTGCCAGCAGTGAAGGGCTAGCGGGGGCCGGGGAGCTGTTTTTT
CDR3 protein: CASSEGLAGAGELFF

J gene: TRBJ2-5
D gene: .
CDR3 length: 16
V gene: TRBV7-9
clone size: .
CDR3 DNA: TGTGCCAGCAGCATGCCTTCATCGAAGGGAAGGACGACCCAGTACTTC
CDR3 protein: CASSMPSSKGRTTQYF

J gene: TRBJ2-6
D gene: TRBD1
CDR3 length: 17
V gene: TRBV5-1
clone size: few
CDR3 DNA: TGCGCCAGCAGCTTAGGGACAGGGGGCATTGGGGCCAACGTCCTGACTTTC
CDR3 protein: CASSLGTGGIGANVLTF

J gene: TRBJ2-7
D gene: .
CDR3 length: 13
V gene: TRBV6-5
clone size: few
CDR3 DNA: TGTGCCAGCAGTTACTCGAGGGGGAACGAGCAGTACTTC
CDR3 protein: CASSYSRGNEQYF

J gene: TRBJ1-2
D gene: .
CDR3 length: 13
V gene: TRBV4-3
clone size: few
CDR3 DNA: TGCGCCAGCAGCCAAGTTACAGACGATGGCTACACCTTC
CDR3 protein: CASSQVTDDGYTF

J gene: TRBJ1-1
D gene: .
CDR3 length: 14
V gene: TRBV6-5
clone size: .
CDR3 DNA: TGTGCCAGCACCAGGGCTGAGACGAACACTGAAGCTTTCTTT
CDR3 protein: CASTRAETNTEAFF

J gene: TRBJ1-3
D gene: .
CDR3 length: 16
V gene: TRBV29-1
clone size: .
CDR3 DNA: TGCAGCGTTGGTGCTTGGGGTGGGAACTCTGGAAACACCATATATTTT
CDR3 protein: CSVGAWGGNSGNTIYF

J gene: TRBJ2-2
D gene: .
CDR3 length: 16
V gene: TRBV5-6
clone size: .
CDR3 DNA: TGTGCCAGCAGCTTTAGGCCCGGGGGGAACACCGGGGAGCTGTTTTTT
CDR3 protein: CASSFRPGGNTGELFF

J gene: TRBJ1-3
D gene: .
CDR3 length: 11
V gene: TRBV14
clone size: .
CDR3 DNA: TGTGCCAGCAGCCAATCCAACACCATATATTTT
CDR3 protein: CASSQSNTIYF

J gene: TRBJ1-2
D gene: .
CDR3 length: 11
V gene: TRBV7-9
clone size: few
CDR3 DNA: TGTGCCAGCAGCGCCCTGGGAGGCTACACCTTC
CDR3 protein: CASSALGGYTF

J gene: TRBJ2-7
D gene: .
CDR3 length: 14
V gene: TRBV6-6
clone size: .
CDR3 DNA: TGTGCCAGCAGTAATCTACGGCCAAACTACGAGCAGTACTTC
CDR3 protein: CASSNLRPNYEQYF

J gene: TRBJ2-3
D gene: TRBD2
CDR3 length: 15
V gene: TRBV5-4
clone size: few
CDR3 DNA: TGCGCCAGCAGCCAAGGGACTAGCGGGACAGATACGCAGTATTTT
CDR3 protein: CASSQGTSGTDTQYF

J gene: TRBJ1-2
D gene: .
CDR3 length: 14
V gene: TRBV2
clone size: .
CDR3 DNA: TGTGCCAGCAGCGGGGGTATCGGGAACTATGGCTACACCTTC
CDR3 protein: CASSGGIGNYGYTF

J gene: TRBJ2-2
D gene: .
CDR3 length: 14
V gene: TRBV6-5
clone size: few
CDR3 DNA: TGTGCCAGCAGGACGGTTCCGAACACCGGGGAGCTGTTTTTT
CDR3 protein: CASRTVPNTGELFF

J gene: TRBJ1-1
D gene: .
CDR3 length: 14
V gene: TRBV4-3
clone size: .
CDR3 DNA: TGCGCCAGCAGCCAAGGGTACAGGAACACTGAAGCTTTCTTT
CDR3 protein: CASSQGYRNTEAFF

J gene: TRBJ2-5
D gene: .
CDR3 length: 13
V gene: TRBV7-2
clone size: .
CDR3 DNA: TGTGCCAGCAGCTTAGTGCCGCAAGAGACCCAGTACTTC
CDR3 protein: CASSLVPQETQYF

J gene: TRBJ2-3
D gene: .
CDR3 length: 14
V gene: TRBV2
clone size: .
CDR3 DNA: TGTGCCAGCATCTTAGAAGACGGCACAGATACGCAGTATTTT
CDR3 protein: CASILEDGTDTQYF

J gene: TRBJ2-5
D gene: TRBD1
CDR3 length: 12
V gene: TRBV29-1
clone size: few
CDR3 DNA: TGCAGCGCCATGACAGGGGGGGAGACCCAGTACTTC
CDR3 protein: CSAMTGGETQYF

J gene: TRBJ2-1
D gene: TRBD1
CDR3 length: 14
V gene: TRBV30
clone size: few
CDR3 DNA: TGTGCCTGGGGGAAGGGACAGGGACTACCAGAGCAGTTCTTC
CDR3 protein: CAWGKGQGLPEQFF

J gene: TRBJ2-1
D gene: .
CDR3 length: 17
V gene: TRBV4-3
clone size: .
CDR3 DNA: TGCGCCAGCAGCCAAGGCCTAGCGCGGAGCTCCTACAATGAGCAGTTCTTC
CDR3 protein: CASSQGLARSSYNEQFF

J gene: TRBJ1-2
D gene: TRBD1
CDR3 length: 14
V gene: TRBV7-9
clone size: few
CDR3 DNA: TGTGCCAGCAGCACTCCGACAGGGGGCCCCCTACACACCTTC
CDR3 protein: CASSTPTGGPLHTF

J gene: TRBJ2-1
D gene: .
CDR3 length: 18
V gene: TRBV7-8
clone size: few
CDR3 DNA: TGTGCCAGCAGCTTAGAATATGTTGCGGGGTTGTCCTACAATGAGCAGTTCTTC
CDR3 protein: CASSLEYVAGLSYNEQFF

J gene: TRBJ2-2
D gene: .
CDR3 length: 14
V gene: TRBV7-2
clone size: .
CDR3 DNA: TGTGCCAGCAGCTTTTCGTTAGGGTCCGGGGAGCTGTTTTTT
CDR3 protein: CASSFSLGSGELFF

J gene: TRBJ1-2
D gene: .
CDR3 length: 13
V gene: TRBV18
clone size: few
CDR3 DNA: TGTGCCAGCTCACCACCGGTTGAACGTGGCTACACCTTC
CDR3 protein: CASSPPVERGYTF

J gene: TRBJ1-2
D gene: .
CDR3 length: 13
V gene: TRBV7-9
clone size: few
CDR3 DNA: TGTGCCAGCAGCTTGGAGGGTTGGGGTGGCTACACCTTC
CDR3 protein: CASSLEGWGGYTF

J gene: TRBJ2-7
D gene: .
CDR3 length: 11
V gene: TRBV20-1
clone size: .
CDR3 DNA: TGCAGTGCTTTTCGGACCCACGAGCAGTACTTC
CDR3 protein: CSAFRTHEQYF

J gene: TRBJ1-1
D gene: .
CDR3 length: 13
V gene: TRBV10-3
clone size: few
CDR3 DNA: TGTGCCATCAGTGGAGACAGCTACGCTGAAGCTTTCTTT
CDR3 protein: CAISGDSYAEAFF

J gene: TRBJ2-7
D gene: TRBD1
CDR3 length: 14
V gene: TRBV5-1
clone size: .
CDR3 DNA: TGCGCCAGTACCCGGGACAGGGGATCCTACGAGCAGTACTTC
CDR3 protein: CASTRDRGSYEQYF

J gene: TRBJ2-3
D gene: TRBD1
CDR3 length: 17
V gene: TRBV18
clone size: few
CDR3 DNA: TGTGCCAGCTCACCAACCCGGACAGGGATGGGTGTAGATACGCAGTATTTT
CDR3 protein: CASSPTRTGMGVDTQYF

J gene: TRBJ2-3
D gene: .
CDR3 length: 15
V gene: TRBV18
clone size: .
CDR3 DNA: TGTGCCAGCTCACCACAGCCGGACCTCACAGATACGCAGTATTTT
CDR3 protein: CASSPQPDLTDTQYF

J gene: TRBJ1-2
D gene: TRBD1
CDR3 length: 15
V gene: TRBV6-1
clone size: .
CDR3 DNA: TGTGCCAGCAGTGAACGGGACAGGTATAACTATGGCTACACCTTC
CDR3 protein: CASSERDRYNYGYTF

J gene: TRBJ1-2
D gene: TRBD1
CDR3 length: 15
V gene: TRBV28
clone size: .
CDR3 DNA: TGTGCCAGCAGTTCTTCAGGGACAGGGAACTATGGCTACACCTTC
CDR3 protein: CASSSSGTGNYGYTF

J gene: TRBJ2-1
D gene: .
CDR3 length: 15
V gene: TRBV28
clone size: few
CDR3 DNA: TGTGCCAGCAGTTTATACTGGAGCTCCTACAATGAGCAGTTCTTC
CDR3 protein: CASSLYWSSYNEQFF

J gene: TRBJ1-2
D gene: .
CDR3 length: 14
V gene: TRBV4-3
clone size: .
CDR3 DNA: TGCGCCAGCAGCCAAGCTGAAGTTAACTATGGCTACACCTTC
CDR3 protein: CASSQAEVNYGYTF

J gene: TRBJ1-5
D gene: .
CDR3 length: 14
V gene: TRBV6-5
clone size: .
CDR3 DNA: TGTGCCAGCAGTTGGGGGACTGGCAATCAGCCCCAGCATTTT
CDR3 protein: CASSWGTGNQPQHF

J gene: TRBJ2-5
D gene: .
CDR3 length: 15
V gene: TRBV5-1
clone size: .
CDR3 DNA: TGCGCCAGCAGCTGGAACGAAGGGAGAGGAGAGACCCAGTACTTC
CDR3 protein: CASSWNEGRGETQYF

J gene: TRBJ2-1
D gene: .
CDR3 length: 14
V gene: TRBV25-1
clone size: few
CDR3 DNA: TGTGCCAGCAGTGAATCGAAAGGATACAATGAGCAGTTCTTC
CDR3 protein: CASSESKGYNEQFF

J gene: TRBJ2-3
D gene: .
CDR3 length: 13
V gene: TRBV29-1
clone size: few
CDR3 DNA: TGCAGCGTATGGACAGATAGCACAGATACGCAGTATTTT
CDR3 protein: CSVWTDSTDTQYF

J gene: TRBJ2-1
D gene: .
CDR3 length: 11
V gene: TRBV30
clone size: .
CDR3 DNA: TGTGCTCACGGAGGGGGGAATGAGCAGTTCTTC
CDR3 protein: CAHGGGNEQFF

J gene: TRBJ2-3
D gene: TRBD1
CDR3 length: 16
V gene: TRBV7-2
clone size: few
CDR3 DNA: TGTGCCAGCAGGGACAGGGGGAGTCCAAACACAGATACGCAGTATTTT
CDR3 protein: CASRDRGSPNTDTQYF

J gene: TRBJ2-7
D gene: .
CDR3 length: 15
V gene: TRBV25-1
clone size: .
CDR3 DNA: TGTGCCAGCAGTGAATTCGGCGGCCGAAACTACGAGCAGTACTTC
CDR3 protein: CASSEFGGRNYEQYF

J gene: TRBJ2-3
D gene: .
CDR3 length: 14
V gene: TRBV7-2
clone size: .
CDR3 DNA: TGTGCCAGCAGCTTAGGGCTACCTCCCGATACGCAGTATTTT
CDR3 protein: CASSLGLPPDTQYF

J gene: TRBJ1-2
D gene: TRBD1
CDR3 length: 15
V gene: TRBV27
clone size: .
CDR3 DNA: TGTGCCAGCAGTCGACCGGGACAGGGTTGGGATGGCTACACCTTC
CDR3 protein: CASSRPGQGWDGYTF

J gene: TRBJ2-5
D gene: .
CDR3 length: 14
V gene: TRBV5-4
clone size: .
CDR3 DNA: TGTGCCAGCAGCCCCCGGACAGATCAAGAGACCCAGTACTTC
CDR3 protein: CASSPRTDQETQYF

J gene: TRBJ2-3
D gene: .
CDR3 length: 14
V gene: TRBV5-4
clone size: .
CDR3 DNA: TGTGCCAGCAGCTTGACATATAGCACAGATACGCAGTATTTT
CDR3 protein: CASSLTYSTDTQYF

J gene: TRBJ1-4
D gene: .
CDR3 length: 17
V gene: TRBV28
clone size: few
CDR3 DNA: TGTGCCAGCAGTTTAACTTCCGTCTGGAACGGGCATGAAAAACTGTTTTTT
CDR3 protein: CASSLTSVWNGHEKLFF

J gene: TRBJ1-4
D gene: .
CDR3 length: 14
V gene: TRBV7-2
clone size: .
CDR3 DNA: TGTGCCAGCAGCTCCATGGGGGGGAATGAAAAACTGTTTTTT
CDR3 protein: CASSSMGGNEKLFF